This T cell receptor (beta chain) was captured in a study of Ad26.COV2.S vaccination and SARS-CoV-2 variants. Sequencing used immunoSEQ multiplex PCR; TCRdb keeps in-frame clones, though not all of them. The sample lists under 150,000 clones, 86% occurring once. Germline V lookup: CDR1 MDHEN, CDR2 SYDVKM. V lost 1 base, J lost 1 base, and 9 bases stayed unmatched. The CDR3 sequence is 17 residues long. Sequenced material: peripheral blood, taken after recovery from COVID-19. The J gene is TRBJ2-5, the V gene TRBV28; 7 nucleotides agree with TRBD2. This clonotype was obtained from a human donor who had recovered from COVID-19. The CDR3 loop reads CASSLSPRTRGQETQYF. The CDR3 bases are TGTGCCAGCAGTTTATCCCCCCGGACTAGAGGCCAAGAGACCCAGTACTTC.